This T cell receptor beta chain was obtained from a study of blood T cell repertoires in COVID-19. Turning to the study itself: COVID-19 samples from acute and convalescent phases originated in the United States, Italy and Spain.

Original processing notes: Reference gene primer amplification gave nucleated cell count estimates. The data were produced by immunoSEQ multiplex PCR, yet TCRdb's version contains in-frame clones alone and is incomplete. V, J and clone size derive from that table, while D and trimming were established from the DNA sequence. The repertoire holds 20,000 to 25,000 clones, with roughly 80% as singletons. CDR3 length: 14 amino acids. Trimming stripped 4 bases from V and 1 base from J, with 11 bases between. Germline V gene sequence: CDR1 GTSNPN, CDR2 SVGIG (reference sequence). The receptor was isolated from a woman of 80 years or more with acute or convalescent COVID-19. The specimen was peripheral blood. This chain joins TRBV30 and TRBJ1-3, with no clear D. As DNA, the CDR3 is TGTGCCTGGAAAACCCGGGTTTCTGGAAACACCATATATTTT. Amino acids: CAWKTRVSGNTIYF.